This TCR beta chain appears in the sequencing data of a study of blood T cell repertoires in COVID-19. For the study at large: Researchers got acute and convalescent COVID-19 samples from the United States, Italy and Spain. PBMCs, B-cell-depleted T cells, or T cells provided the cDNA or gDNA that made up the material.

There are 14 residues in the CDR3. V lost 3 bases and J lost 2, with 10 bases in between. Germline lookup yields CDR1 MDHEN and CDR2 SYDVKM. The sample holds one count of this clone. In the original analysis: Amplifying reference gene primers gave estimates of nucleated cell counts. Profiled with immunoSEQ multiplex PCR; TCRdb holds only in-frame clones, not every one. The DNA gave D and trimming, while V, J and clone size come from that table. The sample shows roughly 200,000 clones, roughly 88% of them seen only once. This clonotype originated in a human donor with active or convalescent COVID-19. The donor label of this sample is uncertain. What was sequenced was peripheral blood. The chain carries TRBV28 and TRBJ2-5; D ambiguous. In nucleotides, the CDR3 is TGTGCCAGCAGTTTCCGGCAGACACAAGAGACCCAGTACTTC. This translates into CASSFRQTQETQYF.